This T cell receptor (beta chain) was identified during a study of cytomegalovirus exposure and HLA in healthy donors. The germline V gene has CDR1 SEHNR and CDR2 FQNEAQ (reference sequence). After removal of 5 bases from V and 0 bases from J, the junction contained 10 bases not matched to a gene. This CDR3 region has 18 residues. Study-wide points: According to an earlier analysis, most TCR beta V segments yielded productive rearrangements about 90% or about 30% of the time.

About this clone: Its antigen is still unknown.

60 Vbeta and 13 Jbeta primers were used in PCR. TCRdb keeps only in-frame clones here, not all; method: immunoSEQ multiplex PCR. The profile shows around 67,000 clones, approximately 67% of them singletons. This clonotype was obtained from a woman aged 30 to 39 in good health and CMV-seronegative. Sequenced: PBMCs. This chain joins TRBV7-9 and TRBJ2-6, with 7 bases matching TRBD1. CDR3 residues: CASSETGVAFSGANVLTF. Here the CDR3 DNA reads TGTGCCAGCAGCGAAACAGGGGTGGCCTTCTCTGGGGCCAACGTCCTGACTTTC.